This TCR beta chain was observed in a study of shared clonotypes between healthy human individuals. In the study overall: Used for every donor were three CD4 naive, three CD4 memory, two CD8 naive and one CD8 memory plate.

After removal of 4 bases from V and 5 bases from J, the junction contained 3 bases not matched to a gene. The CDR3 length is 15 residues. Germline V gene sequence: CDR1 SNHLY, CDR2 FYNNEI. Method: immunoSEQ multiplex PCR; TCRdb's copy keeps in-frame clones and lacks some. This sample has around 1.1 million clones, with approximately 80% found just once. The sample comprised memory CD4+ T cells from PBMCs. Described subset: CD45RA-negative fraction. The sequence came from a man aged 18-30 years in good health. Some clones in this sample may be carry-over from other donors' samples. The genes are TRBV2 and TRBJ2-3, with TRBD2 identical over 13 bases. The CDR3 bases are TGTGCCAGCAGTGGGACTAGCGGGAGAAGAGATACGCAGTATTTT. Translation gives CASSGTSGRRDTQYF.